Shown below are 7 T cell receptor beta chains from a single sample sequenced in a study of identical twins. TCRdb redid the calling of the 5' RACE reads with MiXCR, one entry per CDR3 protein. This table has about 920,000 distinct CDR3 sequences, over 9% appearing once. These data were also filed under a second study, of yellow fever vaccine responses in identical twins.

Source material: PBMCs. The receptor set was obtained from a woman younger than 30 in good health.

The table lists this clonotype with many counts. The CDR3 region has the DNA TGTGCCAGCAGCCTGGGACAGCCTTCTCTAAACACTGAAGCTTTCTTT. Amino acids: CASSLGQPSLNTEAFF. The V call is TRBV7-9, the J call TRBJ1-1; 7 positions agree with TRBD1. CDR1 SEHNR and CDR2 FQNEAQ come from the germline V gene (reference sequence). The J segment lost 2 bases and the V segment lost 5 bases, leaving 11 bases of the junction unmatched. The CDR3 consists of 16 residues.

The rearrangement joins TRBV2 to TRBJ2-1; perhaps TRBD2 as D (7 bases). Germline CDR1 is SNHLY and CDR2 is FYNNEI. The CDR3 extends over 13 amino acids. With 8 bases removed from V and 12 bases from J, the gap between germline ends came to 20 bases. The CDR3 region is CASVGGAEVGQFF. DNA for the CDR3: TGTGCCAGCGTGGGGGGGGCTGAGGTGGGGCAGTTCTTC. The full variable domain, with the rest looked up from reference TRBV2 and TRBJ2-1, is EPEVTQTPSHQVTQMGQEVILRCVPISNHLYFYWYRQILGQKVEFLVSFYNNEISEKSEIFDDQFSVERPDGSNFTLKIRSTKLEDSAMYFCASVGGAEVGQFFGPGTRLTVL.

The V and J genes are TRBV4-1 and TRBJ2-7; tentative D call: TRBD1 (5 bases). CDR3 length: 14 residues. V shed 2 bases and J shed 1 base, with 9 bases lying between them. The germline gives CDR1 MGHRA, CDR2 YSYEKL. The CDR3 is CASSQYKGSYEQYV. The CDR3 coding sequence is TGCGCCAGCAGCCAATACAAGGGGTCCTACGAGCAGTACGTC.

This clonotype showed up just a few times. The chain has TRBV7-2 and TRBJ2-3, with D hard to call. This CDR3 spans 11 amino acids. The V gene lost 2 bases and the J gene lost 8 bases, with 5 bases spanning the gap. Germline loops: CDR1 SGHTA, CDR2 FQGNSA. CDR3 sequence (DNA): TGTGCCAGCAGCTTACAGTCTACGCAGTATTTT. This gives the protein CASSLQSTQYF.

This clonotype has a count of ten or more. The rearrangement uses TRBV6-4 and TRBJ2-6; no clear D gene. Trimming cost V 8 bases and J 4 bases, with 9 bases left between them. The CDR3 runs to 13 residues. Germline V gives CDR1 MRHNA, CDR2 SNTAGT. The CDR3 reads CASGREGANVLTF. Here the CDR3 DNA reads TGTGCCAGCGGAAGAGAAGGGGCCAACGTCCTGACTTTC.

This clonotype was picked up a small number of times. The V gene is TRBV4-1, the J gene TRBJ1-6; D perhaps matches TRBD1 (5 bases). Trimming shortened V by 0 bases and J by 8 bases, and 11 bases separated the two germline ends. This CDR3 has 15 residues. CDR1 is MGHRA and CDR2 is YSYEKL in the germline V gene. Written as DNA, the CDR3 is TGCGCCAGCAGCCAAGACAGGGTGAACGATTCACCCCTCCACTTT. Protein product: CASSQDRVNDSPLHF.

This clonotype was seen a handful of times. The genes are TRBV6-1 and TRBJ2-2, with 12 bases lining up with TRBD2. The germline CDR1 and CDR2 sequences are MNHNS and SASEGT. After removal of 8 bases from V and 13 bases from J, the junction contained 5 bases not matched to a gene. The CDR3 covers 12 residues. The CDR3 reads CASGLAGYGLFF. Written as DNA, the CDR3 is TGTGCCAGCGGACTAGCGGGGTACGGGCTGTTTTTT.